The T cell receptor beta chain under discussion was sequenced for a study of lymphopenia after photon versus proton radiotherapy. Of note for this clone: Its specificity is unknown.

Assay: immunoSEQ multiplex PCR; the TCRdb copy retains only in-frame clones and omits some. This sample has 75,000 or so clones, with around four fifths found just once. With 3 bases clipped from V and 0 bases from J, the junction kept 6 bases outside the gene matches. The CDR3 is 16 amino acids. Germline CDR1 SGHRS, CDR2 YFSETQ. Points from the study as a whole: After the lymphocyte nadir, photon-treated repertoires showed oligoclonal expansion, especially of CD8+ Temra cells.

The chain links TRBV5-1 to TRBJ2-5; 9 nucleotides align to TRBD1. The sequencing here drew on peripheral blood, taken from a patient treated with proton-based radiotherapy. The sequence was collected from a man in his fifties or sixties with pancreatic cancer. As DNA, the CDR3 is TGCGCCAGCAGCTCTTTGACAGGGGGGTACCAAGAGACCCAGTACTTC. This gives the protein CASSSLTGGYQETQYF.